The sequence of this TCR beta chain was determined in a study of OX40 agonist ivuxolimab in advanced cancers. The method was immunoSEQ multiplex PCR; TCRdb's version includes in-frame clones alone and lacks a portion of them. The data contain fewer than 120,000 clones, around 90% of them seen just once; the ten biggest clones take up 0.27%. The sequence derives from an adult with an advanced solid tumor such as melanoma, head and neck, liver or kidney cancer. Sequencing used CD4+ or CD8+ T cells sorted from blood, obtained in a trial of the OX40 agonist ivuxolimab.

The CDR3 is CASERQGAVYEQYF. The CDR3 nucleotides are TGTGCCAGCGAAAGACAGGGGGCGGTATACGAGCAGTACTTC. The chain employs TRBV2 and TRBJ2-7; TRBD1 matches at 10 bases. This CDR3 has 14 amino acids. Germline-derived CDR1 and CDR2 are SNHLY and FYNNEI. The trim removed 8 bases at V and 4 bases at J, leaving 8 bases unmatched.